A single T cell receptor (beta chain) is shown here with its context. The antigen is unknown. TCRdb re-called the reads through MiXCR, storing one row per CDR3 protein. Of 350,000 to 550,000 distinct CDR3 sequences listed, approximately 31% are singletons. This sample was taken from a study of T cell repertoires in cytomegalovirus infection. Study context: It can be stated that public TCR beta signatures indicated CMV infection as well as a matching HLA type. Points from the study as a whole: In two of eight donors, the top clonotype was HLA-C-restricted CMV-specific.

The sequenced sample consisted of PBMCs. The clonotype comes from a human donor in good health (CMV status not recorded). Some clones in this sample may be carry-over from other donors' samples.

This CDR3 reads CASSSMDGRGGYGYTF. The DNA of the CDR3 is TGTGCCAGCAGTTCCATGGACGGCCGTGGAGGCTATGGCTACACCTTC. The chain recombines TRBV11-1 with TRBJ1-2; D is unresolved. Germline CDR1 and CDR2: SGHAT and FQDESV (reference sequence). Deletions cut 6 bases from V and 4 bases from J, with 21 bases between. There are 16 residues in the CDR3.